This TCR beta chain appears in the sequencing data of a study of blood T cell repertoires in COVID-19. The authors' processing: Estimation of nucleated cell counts relied on the amplification of reference gene primers. Using immunoSEQ multiplex PCR, the repertoire was profiled, and TCRdb retains in-frame clones only, with some absent. That table gives V, J and clone size, and the DNA gave D and trimming. This table holds 150,000 or so clones, roughly 89% found once. Trimming took 8 bases from V and 4 from J, leaving 18 bases between them. Germline V lookup: CDR1 SNHLY, CDR2 FYNNEI. The CDR3 totals 15 residues.

The TCR originated in a woman aged 70 to 79 with COVID-19, enrolled during active disease. V and J are TRBV2 and TRBJ2-1, with D perhaps matching TRBD1 (6 bases). Sequenced input: peripheral blood. The CDR3 loop is CASSAGVSGYNEQFF. CDR3 DNA sequence: TGTGCCAGCTCAGCAGGGGTTTCGGGATACAATGAGCAGTTCTTC.